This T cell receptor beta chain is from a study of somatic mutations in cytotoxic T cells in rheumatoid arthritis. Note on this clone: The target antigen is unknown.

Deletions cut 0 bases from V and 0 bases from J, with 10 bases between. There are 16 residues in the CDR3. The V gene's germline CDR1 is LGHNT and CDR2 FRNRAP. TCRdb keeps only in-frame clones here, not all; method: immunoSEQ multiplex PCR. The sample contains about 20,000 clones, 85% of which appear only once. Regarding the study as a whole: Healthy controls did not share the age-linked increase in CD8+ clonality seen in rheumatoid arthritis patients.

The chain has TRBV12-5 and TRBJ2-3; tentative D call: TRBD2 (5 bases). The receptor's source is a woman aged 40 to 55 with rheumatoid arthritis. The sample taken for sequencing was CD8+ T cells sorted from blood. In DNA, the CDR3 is TGTGCTAGTGGTTTGGTACTGAGGGATAGCACAGATACGCAGTATTTT. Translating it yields CASGLVLRDSTDTQYF.